Listed below are T cell receptor beta chains from one sample, sequenced in a study of cytomegalovirus exposure and HLA in healthy donors. TCRdb's table, derived via immunoSEQ multiplex PCR, lists solely in-frame clones and lacks some. The repertoire consists of more than 80,000 clones, with around 89% occurring once and the leading ten covering 1.5% to 2%. Sequenced: PBMCs. These receptors were collected from a woman between 18 and 30 years old in good health and CMV-seropositive. The CDR3 runs from the conserved cysteine through the conserved F or W. A D gene is named only where the DNA matches it firmly. For some rows the clone size is stated as once, few or many, or as a class when expanded; others skip it.

size	D	V	J	CDR3	DNA
NA	NA	TRBV4-1	TRBJ1-2	CASSQDQNTYGYTF	TGCGCCAGCAGCCAAGACCAGAACACCTATGGCTACACCTTC
NA	TRBD2	TRBV19	TRBJ2-4	CASSIVTSGGPQYF	TGTGCCAGTAGTATAGTGACTAGCGGGGGGCCTCAGTACTTC
once	NA	TRBV4-1	TRBJ1-3	CASSQEGQPGNTIYF	TGCGCCAGCAGCCAAGAAGGACAGCCTGGAAACACCATATATTTT
once	NA	TRBV5-6	TRBJ1-1	CASSRPGDTEAFF	TGTGCCAGCAGTCGCCCGGGGGACACTGAAGCTTTCTTT
NA	TRBD2	TRBV10-3	TRBJ2-5	CAIRKTSAQETQYF	TGTGCCATCAGAAAGACTAGCGCCCAAGAGACCCAGTACTTC
NA	TRBD2	TRBV9	TRBJ2-3	CASSVGLAPDTQYF	TGTGCCAGCAGCGTAGGACTAGCACCAGATACGCAGTATTTT
NA	TRBD1	TRBV27	TRBJ2-7	CASSSGQGYRYEQYF	TGTGCCAGCAGTTCGGGACAGGGGTATCGCTACGAGCAGTACTTC
NA	NA	TRBV6-1	TRBJ1-2	CASSETGQPYGYTF	TGTGCCAGCAGTGAAACTGGGCAACCTTATGGCTACACCTTC
NA	NA	TRBV19	TRBJ2-7	CASSRGRPKGEQYF	TGTGCCAGTAGTAGGGGGCGCCCCAAGGGGGAGCAGTACTTC
NA	TRBD1	TRBV19	TRBJ2-7	CASSIEQGSSYEQYF	TGTGCCAGTAGTATAGAACAGGGGAGCTCCTACGAGCAGTACTTC
NA	TRBD2	TRBV28	TRBJ2-1	CASSPRLAGGPNEQFF	TGTGCCAGCAGTCCCAGACTAGCGGGGGGGCCGAATGAGCAGTTCTTC
few	NA	TRBV5-5	TRBJ2-2	CASSRTANTGELFF	TGTGCCAGCAGCCGGACAGCGAACACCGGGGAGCTGTTTTTT
NA	TRBD2	TRBV11-2	TRBJ2-1	CASSGTSGESYNEQFF	TGTGCCAGCAGCGGGACTAGCGGGGAGTCCTACAATGAGCAGTTCTTC
NA	NA	TRBV6-5	TRBJ2-1	CASSPLSDYNEQFF	TGTGCCAGCAGCCCTCTTAGCGACTACAATGAGCAGTTCTTC
once	NA	TRBV4-3	TRBJ2-2	CASSQAGGNTGELFF	TGCGCCAGCAGCCAAGCTGGGGGCAACACCGGGGAGCTGTTTTTT
NA	TRBD1	TRBV6-4	TRBJ2-2	CASRESGGDYAGELFF	TGTGCCAGCAGGGAGTCAGGGGGAGATTATGCCGGGGAGCTGTTTTTT
NA	NA	TRBV4-1	TRBJ2-7	CASSQVEGEQYF	TGCGCCAGCAGCCAAGTGGAGGGGGAGCAGTACTTC
NA	TRBD1	TRBV29-1	TRBJ2-5	CSVILGQGDVAQYF	TGCAGCGTTATATTAGGACAGGGAGATGTGGCCCAGTACTTC
NA	NA	TRBV7-9	TRBJ1-4	CASSYPGTGLFF	TGTGCCAGCAGCTATCCTGGGACTGGGCTGTTTTTT
NA	TRBD1	TRBV5-8	TRBJ2-2	CASSFDRGESGELFF	TGTGCCAGCAGCTTCGACAGGGGTGAAAGCGGGGAGCTGTTTTTT
NA	NA	TRBV9	TRBJ1-4	CASSVRGTNEKLFF	TGTGCCAGCAGCGTCAGGGGTACTAATGAAAAACTGTTTTTT
NA	NA	TRBV10-1	TRBJ2-1	CASSLDFGYNEQFF	TGCGCCAGCAGTTTAGACTTCGGATACAATGAGCAGTTCTTC
NA	TRBD1	TRBV19	TRBJ1-5	CASSLDRGQPQHF	TGTGCCAGTAGTCTGGACAGGGGACAGCCCCAGCATTTT
few	NA	TRBV18	TRBJ2-7	CASSPPSRGLDEQYF	TGTGCCAGCTCACCACCCTCGCGAGGGTTGGACGAGCAGTACTTC
NA	TRBD2	TRBV28	TRBJ2-5	CASSFLAGGPEKAQYF	TGTGCCAGCAGTTTTCTAGCGGGGGGGCCAGAGAAGGCCCAGTACTTC
NA	NA	TRBV27	TRBJ2-7	CASSLSGISTQRGPYEQYF	TGTGCCAGCAGTTTATCCGGTATCTCCACCCAAAGGGGCCCCTACGAGCAGTACTTC
NA	TRBD1	TRBV2	TRBJ2-6	CASSGTGAYSGANVLTF	TGTGCCAGCAGTGGGACAGGGGCCTATTCTGGGGCCAACGTCCTGACTTTC
NA	TRBD1	TRBV5-8	TRBJ1-4	CASSFRDRDPTNEKLFF	TGTGCCAGCAGCTTCCGGGACAGGGATCCAACTAATGAAAAACTGTTTTTT
NA	TRBD2	TRBV2	TRBJ2-5	CASREELAAQETQYF	TGTGCCAGCAGGGAGGAACTAGCGGCCCAAGAGACCCAGTACTTC
NA	NA	TRBV9	TRBJ1-2	CASSVGTTGINYGYTF	TGTGCCAGCAGCGTGGGTACGACAGGAATTAACTATGGCTACACCTTC
NA	TRBD1	TRBV9	TRBJ1-3	CASSATGGGNTIYF	TGTGCCAGCAGCGCGACAGGGGGTGGAAACACCATATATTTT
NA	TRBD1	TRBV10-3	TRBJ1-2	CAIRGQPSNYGYTF	TGTGCCATCAGGGGACAGCCTTCTAACTATGGCTACACCTTC
NA	NA	TRBV13	TRBJ2-3	CASSLLDTQYF	TGTGCCAGCAGCTTACTCGATACGCAGTATTTT
NA	TRBD2	TRBV5-4	TRBJ2-3	CASSRGTSGGADTQYF	TGTGCCAGCAGCCGGGGGACTAGCGGGGGAGCAGATACGCAGTATTTT
NA	NA	TRBV12-5	TRBJ1-1	CASGQGGDTEAFF	TGTGCTAGTGGCCAAGGGGGAGACACTGAAGCTTTCTTT
NA	TRBD1	TRBV7-7	TRBJ2-3	CASSLTGQSYDTQYF	TGTGCCAGCAGCTTAACGGGACAGTCCTACGATACGCAGTATTTT
NA	TRBD1	TRBV19	TRBJ1-2	CASTLGQGNYGYTF	TGTGCCAGTACCCTTGGACAGGGCAACTATGGCTACACCTTC
NA	TRBD1	TRBV28	TRBJ2-2	CASRTGGPNTGELFF	TGTGCCAGCAGGACAGGGGGCCCGAACACCGGGGAGCTGTTTTTT
NA	TRBD2	TRBV9	TRBJ2-3	CASSTRTSGVSTDTQYF	TGTGCCAGCAGCACCCGGACTAGCGGGGTTAGCACAGATACGCAGTATTTT
NA	NA	TRBV6-1	TRBJ1-1	CAIQPSFRILEAFF	TGTGCCATACAGCCTAGCTTCCGGATCTTAGAAGCTTTCTTT
NA	NA	TRBV27	TRBJ1-1	CASRDNPGNTEAFF	TGTGCCAGCAGAGACAACCCTGGGAACACTGAAGCTTTCTTT
few	TRBD2	TRBV2	TRBJ2-5	CASSEWGREGETQYF	TGTGCCAGCAGTGAATGGGGCAGGGAGGGAGAGACCCAGTACTTC
NA	NA	TRBV9	TRBJ2-7	CASSVSGVSVEQYF	TGTGCCAGCAGCGTTTCCGGGGTGTCAGTTGAGCAGTACTTC
NA	TRBD2	TRBV4-3	TRBJ2-1	CASSQDPAGTQVSYNEQFF	TGCGCCAGCAGCCAAGATCCAGCGGGGACCCAAGTCTCCTACAATGAGCAGTTCTTC
NA	NA	TRBV7-2	TRBJ1-6	CASSLARQVESPLHF	TGTGCCAGCAGCTTAGCACGTCAAGTCGAGTCACCCCTCCACTTT
NA	TRBD1	TRBV10-3	TRBJ2-7	CAISEGTGVNEQYF	TGTGCCATCAGTGAAGGGACAGGGGTCAACGAGCAGTACTTC
few	NA	TRBV4-1	TRBJ1-3	CASSQVGQRGNTIYF	TGCGCCAGCAGCCAAGTAGGACAGCGGGGAAACACCATATATTTT
few	NA	TRBV27	TRBJ1-6	CASSLSGGGPLHF	TGTGCCAGCAGTTTATCGGGAGGAGGTCCCCTCCACTTT
NA	NA	TRBV5-6	TRBJ2-6	CASSLGLSSGANVLTF	TGTGCCAGCAGCTTGGGTTTGAGCTCTGGGGCCAACGTCCTGACTTTC
NA	NA	TRBV11-3	TRBJ2-5	CASSPYGGGQETQYF	TGTGCCAGCAGCCCCTACGGCGGAGGACAAGAGACCCAGTACTTC
NA	NA	TRBV27	TRBJ2-2	CASSFGGTGELFF	TGTGCCAGCAGTTTCGGGGGCACCGGGGAGCTGTTTTTT
NA	TRBD2	TRBV6-1	TRBJ2-7	CASSALAGGYYEQYF	TGTGCCAGCAGTGCCTTAGCGGGGGGCTACTACGAGCAGTACTTC
NA	NA	TRBV7-6	TRBJ1-2	CASSLSGGDGYTF	TGTGCCAGCAGCTTATCCGGGGGTGATGGCTACACCTTC
NA	TRBD1	TRBV10-2	TRBJ1-6	CASSLQGDQYNSPLHF	TGCGCCAGCAGTCTACAGGGGGACCAATATAATTCACCCCTCCACTTT
NA	TRBD2	TRBV9	TRBJ2-3	CASRAGGADTQYF	TGTGCCAGCAGAGCGGGGGGTGCAGATACGCAGTATTTT
NA	TRBD1	TRBV19	TRBJ1-5	CASSEMGQGNSNQPQHF	TGTGCCAGTAGTGAAATGGGACAGGGAAATAGCAATCAGCCCCAGCATTTT
NA	NA	TRBV29-1	TRBJ2-2	CSVVDWGVNTGELFF	TGCAGCGTTGTTGACTGGGGGGTGAACACCGGGGAGCTGTTTTTT
once	TRBD1	TRBV6-1	TRBJ1-5	CASVQGANGNQPQHF	TGTGCCAGCGTACAGGGGGCGAACGGCAATCAGCCCCAGCATTTT
once	NA	TRBV7-9	TRBJ1-5	CASSTGQFNQPQHF	TGTGCCAGCAGCACAGGACAGTTTAATCAGCCCCAGCATTTT